This TCR beta chain was captured in a study of T cell responses to AZD1222 COVID-19 vaccine. Study observations and caveats: A rise in Spike-specific TCR breadth and depth followed two AZD1222 doses. Nearly half of spike-specific TCRs reportedly go after variant regions that carry no mutations.

This CDR3 is 15 amino acids long. Per the germline V gene, CDR1 is LGHNA and CDR2 is YNFKEQ. With regard to this clone: Its specificity is unknown. One end of the junction does not line up with germline, which may come from a read error. This same CDR3 is encoded by further DNA sequences in the sample.

Sequencing was performed with immunoSEQ multiplex PCR; in TCRdb, only in-frame clones are kept and a portion is missing. This table has about 180,000 clones, about 93% appearing once. The source is an adult who received the MenACWY meningococcal vaccine as a control. This chain links TRBV4-2 with TRBJ1-3; D is possibly TRBD1 (6 bases). The specimen was peripheral blood, collected 28 days after the second dose of the MenACWY control vaccine. The CDR3 nucleotides read TGTGCCAGCAGCCAAGGGGACAACTCTGGAAACACTATATATTTT. Translation gives CASSQGDNSGNTIYF.